The 8 T cell receptor beta chains reported below all come from one sample, sequenced in a study of cytomegalovirus exposure and HLA in healthy donors. TCRdb's copy holds only in-frame clones and misses some; the assay was immunoSEQ multiplex PCR. The profile covers roughly 190,000 clones, with about 89% appearing a single time and 7.2% taken by the ten largest. Sequences were obtained from PBMCs. The receptor set was obtained from a man younger than 40 in good health and CMV-seropositive.

V is TRBV28 and J is TRBJ2-3; no clear D. The CDR3 spans 10 residues. Trimming pared 8 bases from V and 7 bases from J, leaving 7 bases between. Germline V gene lookup returns CDR1 MDHEN and CDR2 SYDVKM. This chain's CDR3 is CASSDYTQYF. As DNA, the CDR3 is TGTGCCAGCTCCGACTATACGCAGTATTTT. The complete variable domain, with remaining parts taken from reference TRBV28 and TRBJ2-3, reads DVKVTQSSRYLVKRTGEKVFLECVQDMDHENMFWYRQDPGLGLRLIYFSYDVKMKEKGDIPEGYSVSREKKERFSLILESASTNQTSMYLCASSDYTQYFGPGTRLTVL.

The chain carries TRBV7-2 and TRBJ2-7; D is possibly TRBD2 (6 bases). V dropped 1 base and J dropped 2 bases, with 9 bases sitting between them. CDR3 length: 14 residues. The germline CDR1 and CDR2 sequences are SGHTA and FQGNSA. CDR3 sequence reads: CASSLGSGTYEQYF. DNA for the CDR3: TGTGCCAGCAGCTTAGGTAGCGGTACCTACGAGCAGTACTTC.

This sequence joins TRBV14 and TRBJ2-1; TRBD2 matches at 7 bases. Per the germline V gene, CDR1 is SGHDN and CDR2 is FVKESK. V was pared by 4 bases and J by 5 bases, with 11 bases of the junction left unmatched. The CDR3 totals 16 residues. The chain's CDR3 is CASSPHTGLPNNEQFF. Written as DNA, the CDR3 is TGTGCCAGCAGCCCCCATACGGGACTACCTAACAATGAGCAGTTCTTC.

This chain joins TRBV28 and TRBJ2-2; tentatively, D is TRBD1 or TRBD2 (5 bases each). The CDR3 length is 17 residues. Germline loops: CDR1 MDHEN, CDR2 SYDVKM. V dropped 5 bases and J dropped 4 bases, with 20 bases sitting between them. CDR3 region: CASSLIGTLGATGELFF. The DNA for the CDR3 is TGTGCCAGCAGTCTCATAGGGACCTTAGGCGCCACCGGGGAGCTGTTTTTT. The variable domain in full, with the rest retrieved from reference TRBV28 and TRBJ2-2, is DVKVTQSSRYLVKRTGEKVFLECVQDMDHENMFWYRQDPGLGLRLIYFSYDVKMKEKGDIPEGYSVSREKKERFSLILESASTNQTSMYLCASSLIGTLGATGELFFGEGSRLTVL.

The chain couples TRBV11-3 to TRBJ1-2; 9 bases line up with TRBD1. J was trimmed by 4 bases and V by 0 bases; bases with no gene match: 12. The CDR3 has 18 amino acids. Per germline, CDR1 SGHNT and CDR2 YENEEA. CDR3 in DNA: TGTGCCAGCAGCTTAGAGGAATTCTCACAGGGGGCGACCTATGGCTACACCTTC. Amino acid sequence: CASSLEEFSQGATYGYTF.

The chain employs TRBV9 and TRBJ2-7; no clear D gene. Germline V gene lookup returns CDR1 SGDLS and CDR2 YYNGEE. CDR3 length: 13 amino acids. V was clipped by 2 bases and J by 7 bases, with 13 bases between them. In nucleotides, the CDR3 is TGTGCCAGCAGCGTTAATGGAGATCAGGAGCAGTACTTC. Its translation is CASSVNGDQEQYF.

The chain has TRBV5-1 and TRBJ1-2, with a possible D match to TRBD1 (6 bases). The V gene lost 0 bases and the J gene lost 6 bases, with 21 bases spanning the gap. Germline V lookup: CDR1 SGHRS, CDR2 YFSETQ. This CDR3 contains 17 residues. Written as DNA, the CDR3 is TGCGCCAGCAGCTTGGCACAGGGATACAGTCCGGGTAATGGCTACACCTTC. This gives the protein CASSLAQGYSPGNGYTF.

The chain couples TRBV10-1 to TRBJ1-2; D gene unclear. Trimming took off 2 bases at V and 4 bases at J, with 14 bases between the two ends. The CDR3 is made up of 15 amino acids. Germline lookup yields CDR1 WNHNN and CDR2 SYGVQD (reference sequence). The CDR3 sequence: CASSEGRRESYGYTF. The CDR3 coding sequence is TGCGCCAGCAGTGAGGGCAGGCGGGAATCCTATGGCTACACCTTC.